These 23 T cell receptor beta chains were all obtained from the same sample, sequenced in a study of blood T cell repertoires in COVID-19. Sequenced by immunoSEQ multiplex PCR; TCRdb stores in-frame clones only, minus some. The sample holds over 90,000 clones, around 90% seen once. The sequenced sample consisted of peripheral blood. Source of these receptors: a woman aged 55-70 years with acute or convalescent COVID-19.

The table lists this clone with a few counts. The chain uses TRBV5-8 and TRBJ1-5, with TRBD1 matching 8 bases. The CDR3 length is 17 residues. Germline V gives CDR1 SGHTS, CDR2 YDEGEE. With 4 bases clipped from V and 4 bases from J, the junction kept 13 bases outside the gene matches. DNA of the CDR3: TGTGCCAGCAGCAACGCAGGCCAGGGGGCCTGGAATCAGCCCCAGCATTTT. Protein product: CASSNAGQGAWNQPQHF.

This chain joins TRBV4-2 and TRBJ2-4; D not certain. V shed 1 base and J shed 1 base, with 11 bases lying between them. Germline assignment: CDR1 LGHNA and CDR2 YNFKEQ. CDR3 size: 16 residues. CDR3 in amino acids: CASSQASSRAKNIQYF. In nucleotides, the CDR3 is TGTGCCAGCAGCCAAGCCTCTAGTCGGGCCAAAAACATTCAGTACTTC.

V usage is TRBV28 and J usage is TRBJ1-2; 8 nucleotides match TRBD1. CDR3 length equals 12 residues. Germline lookup yields CDR1 MDHEN and CDR2 SYDVKM. V shed 7 bases, J shed 7 bases, and the junction held 5 bases outside the gene matches. The CDR3 DNA reads as TGTGCCAGCAACCAGGGGGCGGTTGGCTACACCTTC. As protein: CASNQGAVGYTF.

This sequence joins TRBV28 and TRBJ1-4; 9 nucleotides match TRBD1. This CDR3 spans 12 amino acids. Trimming cost V 8 bases and J 5 bases; bases outside gene matches: 0. The germline V gene encodes CDR1 MDHEN and CDR2 SYDVKM. The CDR3 protein is CASDRGNEKLFF. As DNA, the CDR3 is TGTGCCAGCGACAGGGGGAATGAAAAACTGTTTTTT.

This chain connects TRBV5-1 to TRBJ2-2, with a possible D match to TRBD2 (5 bases). V was shortened by 2 bases and J by 4 bases, with 9 bases between the two germline ends. The CDR3 extends over 14 amino acids. The germline V gene has CDR1 SGHRS and CDR2 YFSETQ. CDR3 amino acids: CASSLIGITGELFF. The CDR3 DNA is TGCGCCAGCAGCTTAATCGGGATCACCGGGGAGCTGTTTTTT.

This clone has a single count. This chain links TRBV7-8 with TRBJ2-7; 12 bases agree with TRBD2. The trim removed 2 bases at V and 4 bases at J, leaving 15 bases unmatched. There are 19 residues in the CDR3. Per the germline V gene, CDR1 is SGHVS and CDR2 is FQNEAQ. CDR3 protein: CASSLWASGRATPEYEQYV. The CDR3 DNA is TGTGCCAGCAGCTTATGGGCTAGCGGGAGGGCCACACCAGAATACGAGCAGTACGTC.

This sequence joins TRBV20-1 and TRBJ1-5; 11 bases match TRBD1. The germline V gene encodes CDR1 DFQATT and CDR2 SNEGSKA (reference sequence). The CDR3 is 14 residues long. V lost 3 bases to trimming and J lost 5 bases; unmatched junction nucleotides: 3. The CDR3 is CSASLDRGHQPQHF. CDR3 DNA sequence: TGCAGTGCTAGTCTGGACAGGGGGCATCAGCCCCAGCATTTT.

The chain has TRBV9 and TRBJ2-1, with a possible D match to TRBD1 (6 bases). The CDR3 totals 17 residues. Trimming shortened V by 3 bases and J by 0 bases, and 16 bases separated the two germline ends. CDR1 and CDR2 from the germline V gene are SGDLS and YYNGEE. In DNA form, the CDR3 reads TGTGCCAGCAGCGCCAAGGGGGTAACGGTCTCCTACAATGAGCAGTTCTTC. This sequence encodes CASSAKGVTVSYNEQFF.

The chain is built from TRBV28 and TRBJ1-1, with 9 bases matching TRBD1. Germline values: CDR1 MDHEN, CDR2 SYDVKM. This CDR3 has 11 residues. Trimming removed 8 bases from V and 8 bases from J; junction bases left unmatched: 3. The CDR3 DNA reads TGTGCCAGCGACAGGGGGACCGAAGCTTTCTTT. It encodes CASDRGTEAFF.

Comments on this clone: Sequence at one end of the junction differs from germline and may be a read error. The CDR3 protein is CASSEVLAGGGRGIF. The CDR3 DNA reads as TGCGCCAGCAGTGAGGTACTAGCGGGAGGTGGCCGAGGGATCTTC. The chain couples TRBV10-2 to TRBJ2-1, with 12 bases lining up with TRBD2. The germline CDR1 and CDR2 sequences are WSHSY and SAAADI. The CDR3 contains 15 residues.

The rearrangement joins TRBV7-9 to TRBJ1-1; the D gene is possibly TRBD1 (5 bases). V was pared by 2 bases and J by 5 bases, with 24 bases between. The germline gives CDR1 SEHNR, CDR2 FQNEAQ (reference sequence). The CDR3 spans 18 residues. The CDR3: CASSLKRWTGGEKTEAFF. The CDR3 nucleotides read TGTGCCAGCAGCTTAAAACGGTGGACGGGGGGAGAAAAGACTGAAGCTTTCTTT.

V gene TRBV6-5 combines with J gene TRBJ2-3; 15 bases line up with TRBD2. The CDR3 runs 15 residues. Germline values: CDR1 MNHEY, CDR2 SVGAGI. V gave up 7 bases and J gave up 3 bases; unmatched junction bases: 2. The CDR3 DNA follows: TGTGCCAGCAAAGGACTAGCGGGAGGGACAGATACGCAGTATTTT. Protein product: CASKGLAGGTDTQYF.

The chain is built from TRBV12-3 or TRBV12-4 and TRBJ1-6, with D hard to call. The CDR3 totals 13 residues. V was trimmed by 7 bases and J by 9 bases, leaving 13 bases between them. This chain's CDR3 is CASTLGRSSPLHF. The DNA for the CDR3 is TGTGCCAGCACCTTGGGCCGTAGTTCACCCCTCCACTTT.

The J gene is TRBJ1-2, the V gene TRBV2, with 10 bases identical to TRBD1. V shed 4 bases, J shed 1 base, and the junction held 3 bases outside the gene matches. Germline CDR1 is SNHLY and CDR2 is FYNNEI. CDR3 length: 15 amino acids. The CDR3 nucleotides read TGTGCCAGCAGTGGTGGGACAGGGGTTAACTATGGCTACACCTTC. Translating gives CASSGGTGVNYGYTF. The complete variable domain, with remaining parts taken from reference TRBV2 and TRBJ1-2, reads EPEVTQTPSHQVTQMGQEVILRCVPISNHLYFYWYRQILGQKVEFLVSFYNNEISEKSEIFDDQFSVERPDGSNFTLKIRSTKLEDSAMYFCASSGGTGVNYGYTFGSGTRLTVV.

V and J are TRBV28 and TRBJ2-5, with TRBD1 as a possible D gene (6 bases). Germline CDR1 MDHEN, CDR2 SYDVKM. The CDR3 contains 14 residues. V lost 1 base and J 5 bases, leaving 11 bases between the germline ends. CDR3 bases: TGTGCCAGCAGTTTATTCAGGGGTTGGGAGACCCAGTACTTC. Translated, it gives CASSLFRGWETQYF.

The V gene is TRBV7-8, the J gene TRBJ2-3; possible D gene TRBD2, 6 bases. This CDR3 region has 13 residues. CDR1 SGHVS and CDR2 FQNEAQ come from the germline V gene. V lost 1 base to trimming and J lost 6 bases, with 8 bases between them. CDR3 region: CASSLGGEDTQYF. The CDR3 nucleotides are TGTGCCAGCAGCTTAGGGGGGGAGGATACGCAGTATTTT.

This chain joins TRBV5-5 and TRBJ2-1, with D perhaps TRBD1 (5 bases). The CDR3 is 14 residues long. Germline V gene sequence: CDR1 SGHKS, CDR2 YYEKEE (reference sequence). The V gene lost 0 bases and the J gene lost 1 base, with 5 bases spanning the gap. CDR3 sequence (DNA): TGTGCCAGCAGCTTGGACAGGTCCTACAATGAGCAGTTCTTC. Protein product: CASSLDRSYNEQFF.

The rearrangement joins TRBV9 to TRBJ2-5; 9 bases are a match to TRBD2. V was clipped by 0 bases and J by 5 bases; unmatched bases: 11. This CDR3 region has 17 residues. Germline-derived CDR1 and CDR2 are SGDLS and YYNGEE. The CDR3 reads CASSVGGVAGDWETQYF. DNA for the CDR3: TGTGCCAGCAGCGTAGGGGGGGTAGCGGGAGACTGGGAGACCCAGTACTTC.

The chain employs TRBV9 and TRBJ1-3; tentative D call: TRBD1 (6 bases). The V and J ends lost 5 bases and 3 bases respectively, with 12 bases between them. The CDR3 contains 14 residues. CDR1 and CDR2 from the germline V gene are SGDLS and YYNGEE. In DNA form, the CDR3 reads TGTGCCAGCAGTTCAGGGGCGGATGGAAACACCATATATTTT. Translation gives CASSSGADGNTIYF. Combining the CDR3 with reference TRBV9 and TRBJ1-3 gives the whole variable domain DSGVTQTPKHLITATGQRVTLRCSPRSGDLSVYWYQQSLDQGLQFLIQYYNGEERAKGNILERFSAQQFPDLHSELNLSSLELGDSALYFCASSSGADGNTIYFGEGSWLTVV.

About this clone: One junction end disagrees with the germline gene, perhaps due to a read error. The chain couples TRBV3-1 (or the pseudogene TRBV3-2) to TRBJ2-7; 9 bases are shared with TRBD2. This CDR3 is 13 amino acids long. CDR1 and CDR2 (germline): LGHDT, YNNKEL (reference sequence). The CDR3 sequence is CASSQAVAGGPFF. The CDR3, as DNA: TGTGCCAGCAGCCAAGCGGTCGCGGGAGGGCCCTTCTTC.

This clone was detected once. This rearrangement joins TRBV28 to TRBJ2-1; 8 bases are shared with TRBD2. The V and J ends lost 4 bases and 3 bases, in that order; junction bases with no gene match: 8. CDR3 length: 16 residues. CDR1 and CDR2 (germline): MDHEN, SYDVKM. The CDR3 reads CASSSLSGTFYNEQFF. CDR3 nucleotides: TGTGCCAGCAGTTCCCTTAGCGGGACCTTCTACAATGAGCAGTTCTTC.

The rearrangement links TRBV19 to TRBJ1-5, with D perhaps TRBD1 (6 bases). The germline V gene encodes CDR1 LNHDA and CDR2 SQIVND (reference sequence). This CDR3 comprises 16 residues. V was trimmed by 5 bases and J by 4 bases, leaving 18 bases between them. CDR3: CASSERLGQTNQPQHF. The CDR3 coding sequence is TGTGCCAGTAGTGAGCGCCTAGGACAGACAAATCAGCCCCAGCATTTT.

The count of this clone is one. The J gene is TRBJ1-1, the V gene TRBV6-2 or TRBV6-3, with a tentative D call TRBD1 (6 bases). V was trimmed by 2 bases and J by 3 bases, leaving 16 bases between them. From germline, CDR1 is MNHEY and CDR2 SVGEGT. There are 16 residues in the CDR3. The CDR3 loop reads CASSYPQGSLDTEAFF. As DNA, the CDR3 is TGTGCCAGCAGTTACCCGCAGGGGTCCTTGGACACTGAAGCTTTCTTT.